The 9 T cell receptor beta chains presented below share a single source sample, sequenced in a study of prognosis after radiotherapy for stage I lung cancer. Amplicons of TCR beta CDR3 were generated from genomic DNA by two-round multiplex PCR. Round-one PCR had primers specific to each TRBV and TRBJ gene. TCRdb reprocessed the multiplex PCR reads via MiXCR and lists one record per CDR3 protein. The sample consists of 20,000 to 25,000 distinct CDR3 sequences, roughly 45% of them appearing once. This specimen was PBMCs, taken before or after stereotactic body radiation therapy (not recorded which). These receptors all come from a donor aged 50 or older with non-small cell lung cancer.

V is TRBV7-2 and J is TRBJ2-7, with 8 nucleotides matching TRBD2. V shed 5 bases, J shed 5 bases, and the junction held 14 bases outside the gene matches. The CDR3 length is 16 residues. Per the germline V gene, CDR1 is SGHTA and CDR2 is FQGNSA. The chain's CDR3 is CASSLGTGGPENEQYF. The CDR3 coding sequence is TGTGCCAGCAGCCTGGGCACGGGAGGGCCGGAGAACGAGCAGTACTTC.

This clonotype was seen many times. V usage is TRBV7-2 and J usage is TRBJ2-6, with 8 bases lining up with TRBD1. Unmatched junction bases numbered 6, after V lost 2 bases and J lost 0 bases. The CDR3 sequence is 18 residues long. Germline-derived CDR1 and CDR2 are SGHTA and FQGNSA. CDR3 loop: CASSLRDRSSSGANVLTF. The CDR3 DNA is TGTGCCAGCAGCTTAAGGGACAGGTCTAGCTCTGGGGCCAACGTCCTGACTTTC.

V is TRBV11-2 and J is TRBJ2-1; possibly TRBD1 or TRBD2 for D (5 bases each). Per germline, CDR1 SGHAT and CDR2 FQNNGV. This CDR3 is 15 amino acids long. The germline V and J ends were trimmed by 4 bases and 7 bases, with 17 bases remaining between them. In DNA, the CDR3 is TGTGCCAGCAGCTCGCCGGGACCCAAACGGAATGAGCAGTTCTTC. It yields the protein CASSSPGPKRNEQFF.

This clonotype was seen repeatedly, ten times or more. V usage is TRBV4-3 and J usage is TRBJ2-1; D gene ambiguous. This CDR3 is 16 amino acids long. Trimming cost V 4 bases and J 2 bases, with 15 bases left between them. CDR1 and CDR2 (germline): LGHNA, YSLEER. The CDR3 protein is CASSRQPIATYNEQFF. CDR3 in DNA: TGCGCCAGCAGCCGCCAACCAATAGCCACCTACAATGAGCAGTTCTTC.

This clonotype was recorded many times. The rearrangement joins TRBV5-6 to TRBJ2-7; 8 bases fit TRBD1. The CDR3 covers 14 residues. J lost 3 bases, V lost 9 bases, and 11 bases had no gene match. Germline CDR1 reads SGHDT; CDR2 reads YYEEEE. The CDR3 DNA reads as TGTGCCACCCTGAAAAGCGGACAGGGCTACGAGCAGTACTTC. Protein product: CATLKSGQGYEQYF. The whole variable domain, remainder taken from reference TRBV5-6 and TRBJ2-7, is DAGVTQSPTHLIKTRGQQVTLRCSPKSGHDTVSWYQQALGQGPQFIFQYYEEEERQRGNFPDRFSGHQFPNYSSELNVNALLLGDSALYLCATLKSGQGYEQYFGPGTRLTVT.

This clonotype was seen at least ten times. This chain joins TRBV4-1 and TRBJ2-3; weak D call: TRBD2 (6 bases). The V end lost 1 base, the J end lost 8 bases, and 13 bases lay between the germline ends. Germline V gene data show CDR1 as MGHRA and CDR2 as YSYEKL. The length of the CDR3 is 14 residues. The CDR3 nucleotides are TGCGCCAGCAGCCAAGCCCGGACTACCGGTACGCAGTATTTT. It specifies CASSQARTTGTQYF.

This clonotype was found many times. The V gene is TRBV29-1, the J gene TRBJ2-1, with D possibly being TRBD1 (6 bases). This CDR3 region has 14 residues. Trimming removed 4 bases at V and 6 bases at J, with 16 bases between. Germline V CDR1 and CDR2: SQVTM, ANQGSEA. The CDR3 here is CSVGEGGLGNEQFF. DNA of the CDR3: TGCAGCGTTGGGGAAGGGGGATTGGGCAATGAGCAGTTCTTC.

The V gene is TRBV6-2 or TRBV6-3, the J gene TRBJ2-5; 11 bases fit TRBD1. CDR1 is MNHEY, CDR2 SVGEGT, per germline. This CDR3 contains 13 residues. V shed 8 bases and J 2 bases; nucleotides not matched to a gene: 1. The CDR3 DNA reads as TGTGCCAGCCGGGACAGGGGGCAAGAGACCCAGTACTTC. This sequence encodes CASRDRGQETQYF.

Details on this clonotype: This may be a read error: a much more frequent sequence differs by one nucleotide. The chain is built from TRBV6-4 and TRBJ1-5; D remains ambiguous. This CDR3 region has 14 residues. Germline lookup yields CDR1 MRHNA and CDR2 SNTAGT. The V gene lost 6 bases and the J gene lost 10 bases, with 19 bases spanning the gap. Written as DNA, the CDR3 is TGTGCCAGCAGGGCCCCCCCCCCCAGTCATCCCCAGCATTTT. Protein sequence: CASRAPPPSHPQHF.